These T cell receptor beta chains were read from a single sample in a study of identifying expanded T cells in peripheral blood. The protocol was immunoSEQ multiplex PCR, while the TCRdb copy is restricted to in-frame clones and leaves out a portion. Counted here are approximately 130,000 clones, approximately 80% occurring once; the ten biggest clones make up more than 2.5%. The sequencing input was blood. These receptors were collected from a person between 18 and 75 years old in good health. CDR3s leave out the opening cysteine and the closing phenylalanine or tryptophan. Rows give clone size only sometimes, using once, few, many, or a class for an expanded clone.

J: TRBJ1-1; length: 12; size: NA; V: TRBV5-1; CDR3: ASSFTAGGTEAF
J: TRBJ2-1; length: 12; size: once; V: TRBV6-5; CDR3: ASRLGQGRNEQF
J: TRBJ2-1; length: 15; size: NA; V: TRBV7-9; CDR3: ASSLGPRGPKYNEQF
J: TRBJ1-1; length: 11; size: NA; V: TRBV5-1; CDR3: ASSLTANTEAF
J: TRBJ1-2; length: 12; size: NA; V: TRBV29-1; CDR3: SGKGMSGPYGYT
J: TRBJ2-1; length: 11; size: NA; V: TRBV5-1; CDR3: ASSPGGYNEQF
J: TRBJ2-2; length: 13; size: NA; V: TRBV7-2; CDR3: ASTSGTHHTGELF
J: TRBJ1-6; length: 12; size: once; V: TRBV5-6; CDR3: ASSPGGVNSPLH
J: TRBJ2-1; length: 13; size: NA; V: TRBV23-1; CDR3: ASSPPGHSYNEQF
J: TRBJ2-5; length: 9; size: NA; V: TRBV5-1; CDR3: ASSNQETQY
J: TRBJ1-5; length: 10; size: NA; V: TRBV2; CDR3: ASSANHQPQH
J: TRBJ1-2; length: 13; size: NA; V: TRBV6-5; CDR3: ASSFGAPKWYGYT
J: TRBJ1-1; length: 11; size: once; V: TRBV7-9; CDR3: ASSLDRGTEAF
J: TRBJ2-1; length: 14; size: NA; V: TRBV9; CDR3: ASSAMDQRRYNEQF
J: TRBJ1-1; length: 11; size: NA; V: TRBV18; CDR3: ASSRGRNTEAF
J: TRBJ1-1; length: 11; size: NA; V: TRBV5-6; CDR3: ASSSWSDTEAF
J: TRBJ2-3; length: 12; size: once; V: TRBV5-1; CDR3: ASSWGRGADTQY
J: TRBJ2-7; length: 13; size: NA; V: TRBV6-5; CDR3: ASSMGTDHQYEQY
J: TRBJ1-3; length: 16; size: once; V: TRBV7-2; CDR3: ASSLVTVAGGVGNTIY
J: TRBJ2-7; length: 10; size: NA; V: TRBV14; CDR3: ASSPRVGEQY
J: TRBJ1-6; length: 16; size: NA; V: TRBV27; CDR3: ASSLGQKISSYNSPLH
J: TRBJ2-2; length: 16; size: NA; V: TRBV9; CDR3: ASSVPLFSGGRTGELF
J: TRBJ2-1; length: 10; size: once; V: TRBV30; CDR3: AWSASRLEQF
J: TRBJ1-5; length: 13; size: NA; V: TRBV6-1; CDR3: ASSEPGTGRQPQH
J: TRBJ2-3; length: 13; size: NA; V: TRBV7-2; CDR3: ASSLFLGQTDTQY
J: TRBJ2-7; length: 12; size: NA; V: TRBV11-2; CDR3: ASTPGGGWYEQY
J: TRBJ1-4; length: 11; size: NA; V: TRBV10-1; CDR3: ASSAGPFEKLF
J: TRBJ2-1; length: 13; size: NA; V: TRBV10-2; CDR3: ASSEITGAYNEQF
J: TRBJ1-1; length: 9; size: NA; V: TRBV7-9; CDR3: ASSLTTEAF
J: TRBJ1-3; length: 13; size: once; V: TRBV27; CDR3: ASSPADRVGNTIY
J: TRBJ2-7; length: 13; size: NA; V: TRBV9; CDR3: ASSGGLALNYEQY
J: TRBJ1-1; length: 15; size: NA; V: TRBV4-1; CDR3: ASSPVGRGHGSTEAF
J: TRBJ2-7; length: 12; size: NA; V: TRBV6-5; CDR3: ASSYLATAYEQY
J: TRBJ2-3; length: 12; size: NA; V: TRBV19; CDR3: ASSTVRGTDTQY
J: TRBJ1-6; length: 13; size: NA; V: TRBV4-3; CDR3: ASSREVSHNSPLH
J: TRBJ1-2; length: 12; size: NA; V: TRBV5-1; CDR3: ASSWGQPNYGYT
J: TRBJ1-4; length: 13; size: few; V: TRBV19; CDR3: ASSIGGVREEKLF
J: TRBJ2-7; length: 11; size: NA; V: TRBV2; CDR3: ASSEAYSYEQY
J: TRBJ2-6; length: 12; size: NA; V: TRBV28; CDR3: ASRDRSGANVLT
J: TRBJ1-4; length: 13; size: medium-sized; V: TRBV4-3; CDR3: ASSQEGRLSEKLF
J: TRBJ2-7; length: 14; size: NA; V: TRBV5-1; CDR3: ASRELVQGAKREQY
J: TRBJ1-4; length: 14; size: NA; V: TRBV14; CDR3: ASSQVGAGNDEKLF
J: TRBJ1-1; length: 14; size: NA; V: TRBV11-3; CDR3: ASSLDWVPPNTEAF
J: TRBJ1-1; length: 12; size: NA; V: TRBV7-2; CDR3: ASSRDRVRTEAF
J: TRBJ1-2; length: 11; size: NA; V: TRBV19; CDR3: ASTSGEDYGYT
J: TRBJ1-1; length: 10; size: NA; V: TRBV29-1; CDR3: SVPRDGTEAF
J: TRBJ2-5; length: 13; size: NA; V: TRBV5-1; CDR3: ASSPGTGDVETQY
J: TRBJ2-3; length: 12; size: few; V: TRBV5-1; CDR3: ASSLGQGLDTQY
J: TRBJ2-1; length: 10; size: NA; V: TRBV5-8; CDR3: ASSLQGYEQF
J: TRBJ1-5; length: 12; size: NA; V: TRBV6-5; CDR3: ASSLGQPNQPQH
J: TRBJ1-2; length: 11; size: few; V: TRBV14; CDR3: ASSQDEGYGYT
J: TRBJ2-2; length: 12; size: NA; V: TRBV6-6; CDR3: ASRPQGRTGELF
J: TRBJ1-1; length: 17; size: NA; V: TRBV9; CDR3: ASSVAPIGQGQLGTEAF
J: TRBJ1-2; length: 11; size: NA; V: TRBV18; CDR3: ASSPDRGYGYT